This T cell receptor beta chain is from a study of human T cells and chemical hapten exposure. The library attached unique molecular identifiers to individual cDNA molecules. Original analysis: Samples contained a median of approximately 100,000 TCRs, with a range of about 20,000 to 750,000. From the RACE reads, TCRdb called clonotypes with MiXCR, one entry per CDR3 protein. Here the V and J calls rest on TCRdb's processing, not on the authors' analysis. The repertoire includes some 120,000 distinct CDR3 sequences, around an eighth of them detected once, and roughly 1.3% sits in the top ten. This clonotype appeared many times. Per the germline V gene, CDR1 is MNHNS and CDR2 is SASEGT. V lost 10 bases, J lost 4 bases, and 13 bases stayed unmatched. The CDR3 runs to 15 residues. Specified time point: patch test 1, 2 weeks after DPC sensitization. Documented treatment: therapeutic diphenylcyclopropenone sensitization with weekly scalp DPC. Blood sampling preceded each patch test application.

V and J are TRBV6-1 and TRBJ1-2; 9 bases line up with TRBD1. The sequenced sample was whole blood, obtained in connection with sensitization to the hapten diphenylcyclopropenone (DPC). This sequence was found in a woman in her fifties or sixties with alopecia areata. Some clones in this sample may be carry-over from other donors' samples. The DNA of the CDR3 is TGTGCCACCTTTATACAGGGGGCGCGCGGCTATGGCTACACCTTC. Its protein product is CATFIQGARGYGYTF.